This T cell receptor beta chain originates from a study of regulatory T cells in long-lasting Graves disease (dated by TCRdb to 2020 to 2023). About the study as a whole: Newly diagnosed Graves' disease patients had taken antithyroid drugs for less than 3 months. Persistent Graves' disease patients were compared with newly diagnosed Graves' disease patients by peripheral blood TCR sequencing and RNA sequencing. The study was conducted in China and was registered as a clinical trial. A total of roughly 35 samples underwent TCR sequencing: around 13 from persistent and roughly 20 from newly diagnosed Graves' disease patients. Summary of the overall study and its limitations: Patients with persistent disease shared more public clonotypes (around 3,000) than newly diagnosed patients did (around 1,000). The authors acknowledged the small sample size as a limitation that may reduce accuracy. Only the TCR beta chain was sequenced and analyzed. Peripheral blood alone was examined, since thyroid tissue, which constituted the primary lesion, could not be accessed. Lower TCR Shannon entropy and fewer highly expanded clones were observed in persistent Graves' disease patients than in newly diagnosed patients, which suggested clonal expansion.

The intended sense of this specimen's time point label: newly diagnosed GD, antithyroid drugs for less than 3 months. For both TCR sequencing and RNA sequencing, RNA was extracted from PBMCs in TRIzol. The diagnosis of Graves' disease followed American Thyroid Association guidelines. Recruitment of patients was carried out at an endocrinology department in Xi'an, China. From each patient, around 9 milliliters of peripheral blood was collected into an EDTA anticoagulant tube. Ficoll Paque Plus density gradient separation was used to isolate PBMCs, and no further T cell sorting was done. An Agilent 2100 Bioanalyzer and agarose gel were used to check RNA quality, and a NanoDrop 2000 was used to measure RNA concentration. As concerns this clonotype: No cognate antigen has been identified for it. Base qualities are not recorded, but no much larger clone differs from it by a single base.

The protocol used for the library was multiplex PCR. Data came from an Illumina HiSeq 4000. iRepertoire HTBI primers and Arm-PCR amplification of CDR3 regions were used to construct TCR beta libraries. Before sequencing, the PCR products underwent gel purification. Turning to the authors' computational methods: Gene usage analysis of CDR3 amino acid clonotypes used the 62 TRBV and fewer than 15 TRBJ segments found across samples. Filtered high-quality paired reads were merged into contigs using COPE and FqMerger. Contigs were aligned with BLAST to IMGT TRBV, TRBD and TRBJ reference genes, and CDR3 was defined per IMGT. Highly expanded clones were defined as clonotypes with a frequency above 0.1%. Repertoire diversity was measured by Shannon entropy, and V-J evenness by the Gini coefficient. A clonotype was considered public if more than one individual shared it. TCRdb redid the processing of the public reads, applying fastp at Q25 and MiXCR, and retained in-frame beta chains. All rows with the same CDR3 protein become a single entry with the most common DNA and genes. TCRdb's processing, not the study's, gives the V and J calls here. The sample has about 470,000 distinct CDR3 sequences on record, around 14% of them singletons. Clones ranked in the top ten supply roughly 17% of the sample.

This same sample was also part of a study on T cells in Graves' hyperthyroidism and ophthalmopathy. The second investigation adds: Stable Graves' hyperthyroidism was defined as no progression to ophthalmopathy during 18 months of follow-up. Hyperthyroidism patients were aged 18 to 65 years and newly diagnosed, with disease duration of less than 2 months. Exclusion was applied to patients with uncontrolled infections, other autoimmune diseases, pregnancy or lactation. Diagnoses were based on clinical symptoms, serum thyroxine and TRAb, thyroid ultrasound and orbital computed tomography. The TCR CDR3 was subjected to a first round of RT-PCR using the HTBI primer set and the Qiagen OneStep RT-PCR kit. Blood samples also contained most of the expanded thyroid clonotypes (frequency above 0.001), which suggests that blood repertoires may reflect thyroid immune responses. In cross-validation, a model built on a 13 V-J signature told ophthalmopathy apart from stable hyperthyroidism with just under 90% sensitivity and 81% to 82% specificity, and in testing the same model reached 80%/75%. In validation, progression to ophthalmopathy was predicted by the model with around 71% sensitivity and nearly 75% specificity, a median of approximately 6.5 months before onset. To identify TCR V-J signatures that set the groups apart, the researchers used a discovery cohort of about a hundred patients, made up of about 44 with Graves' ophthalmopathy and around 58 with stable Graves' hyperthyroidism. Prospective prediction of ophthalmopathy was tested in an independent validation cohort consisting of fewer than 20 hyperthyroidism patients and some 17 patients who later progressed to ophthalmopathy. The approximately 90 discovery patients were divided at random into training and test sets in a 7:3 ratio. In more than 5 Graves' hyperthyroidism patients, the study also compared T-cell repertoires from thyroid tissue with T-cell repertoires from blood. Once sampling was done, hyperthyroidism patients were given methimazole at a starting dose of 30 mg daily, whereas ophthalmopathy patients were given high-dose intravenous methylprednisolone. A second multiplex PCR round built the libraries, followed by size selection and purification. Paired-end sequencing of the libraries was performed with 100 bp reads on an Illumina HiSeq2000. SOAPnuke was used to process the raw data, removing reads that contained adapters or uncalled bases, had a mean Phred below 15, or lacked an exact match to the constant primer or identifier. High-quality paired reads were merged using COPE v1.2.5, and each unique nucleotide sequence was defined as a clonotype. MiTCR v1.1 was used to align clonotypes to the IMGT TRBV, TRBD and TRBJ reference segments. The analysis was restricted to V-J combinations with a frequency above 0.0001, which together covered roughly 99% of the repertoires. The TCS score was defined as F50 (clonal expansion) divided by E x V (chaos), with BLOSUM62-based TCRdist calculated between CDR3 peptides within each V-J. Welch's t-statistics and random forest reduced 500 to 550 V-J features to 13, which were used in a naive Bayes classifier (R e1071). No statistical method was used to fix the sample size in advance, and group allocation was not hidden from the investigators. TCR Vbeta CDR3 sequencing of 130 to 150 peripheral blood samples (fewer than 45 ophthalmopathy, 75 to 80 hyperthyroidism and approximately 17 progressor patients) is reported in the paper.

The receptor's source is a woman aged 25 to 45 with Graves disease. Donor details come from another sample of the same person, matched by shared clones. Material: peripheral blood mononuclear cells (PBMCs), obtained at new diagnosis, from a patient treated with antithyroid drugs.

The CDR3: CSVDRDRVGTNEQFF. The sequenced DNA: TGCAGCGTTGATAGGGACAGGGTGGGCACCAATGAGCAGTTCTTC. The rearrangement combines TRBV29-1 with TRBJ2-1, and 9 bases in between align with TRBD1. Clipping removes 3 bases from V and 6 bases from J, with 9 as the unmatched junction base count. Sequences SQVTM (CDR1) and ANQGSEA (CDR2) are obtained from the germline V gene. Reading from cysteine to phenylalanine, the CDR3 counts 15 amino acids. Only CDR3 DNA remains: 45 bases, in frame from the first base.